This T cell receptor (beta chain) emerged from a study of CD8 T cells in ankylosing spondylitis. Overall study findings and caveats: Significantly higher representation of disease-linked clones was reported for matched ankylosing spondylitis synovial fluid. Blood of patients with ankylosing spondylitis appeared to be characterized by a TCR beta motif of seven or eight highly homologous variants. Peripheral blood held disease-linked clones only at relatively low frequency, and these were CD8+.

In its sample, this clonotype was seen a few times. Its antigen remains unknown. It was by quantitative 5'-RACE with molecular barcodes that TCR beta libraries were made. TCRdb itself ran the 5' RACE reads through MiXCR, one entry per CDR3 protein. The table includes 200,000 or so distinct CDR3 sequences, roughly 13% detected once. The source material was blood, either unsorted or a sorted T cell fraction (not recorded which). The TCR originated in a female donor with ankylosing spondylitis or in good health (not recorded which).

The CDR3 DNA sequence: TGCAGTGCTCGCGGGAGAGCGGCGGGAAATGAGCAGTTCTTC. This codes for CSARGRAAGNEQFF. The J gene is TRBJ2-1, the V gene TRBV20-1, with 7 bases that match TRBD2. V was pared by 5 bases and J by 7 bases, with 11 bases of the junction left unmatched. The CDR3 is 14 residues long. Germline V gives CDR1 DFQATT, CDR2 SNEGSKA (reference sequence).